These T cell receptor beta chains were read from a single sample in a study of T cell changes during pregnancy in multiple sclerosis. The method was immunoSEQ multiplex PCR; TCRdb's version includes in-frame clones alone and lacks a portion of them. The data show more than 15,000 clones, nearly 90% seen once. The specimen was CD8+ T cells from peripheral blood mononuclear cells, collected in the second trimester of pregnancy. The source is a female donor in good health, enrolled as a control in a pregnancy study. CDR3s include the opening cysteine and the closing phenylalanine or tryptophan. Each record gives: V gene, J gene, CDR3 protein.

>TRBV7-8|TRBJ1-4
CASSSGTGQGEKLFF
>TRBV19|TRBJ2-3
CASSISWLAGEERTDTQYF
>TRBV7-9|TRBJ2-3
CASSPPGVSTDTQYF
>TRBV15|TRBJ2-1
CATSRDPLAGALSEQFF
>TRBV7-9|TRBJ2-3
CASSLNRRSTDTQYF
>TRBV2|TRBJ2-5
CASSRPSGGGETQYF
>TRBV5-6|TRBJ2-7
CASSLALAGGHEQYF
>TRBV4-1|TRBJ2-7
CASSQAVSNEYEQYF
>TRBV4-1|TRBJ2-5
CASSQDGSGSAETQYF
>TRBV5-6|TRBJ2-1
CASSGTSGGAYEQFF
>TRBV5-6|TRBJ2-7
CASSYQTGGPYEQYF
>TRBV11-2|TRBJ1-2
CASSPGGQDYGYTF
>TRBV15|TRBJ1-1
CATSSVPGNTEAFF
>TRBV19|TRBJ2-1
CASSIGFGLAGVEQFF
>TRBV5-4|TRBJ1-3
CASSGDREVFSGNTIYF
>TRBV11-2|TRBJ2-7
CASSTGAYEQYF
>TRBV7-9|TRBJ1-1
CATKGQLNTEAFF
>TRBV9|TRBJ2-3
CASSIRAAESTDTQYF
>TRBV7-7|TRBJ2-5
CASSSGTEETQYF
>TRBV27|TRBJ1-2
CASSLYRDYGYTF
>TRBV6-4|TRBJ1-1
CASSESTGNTEAFF